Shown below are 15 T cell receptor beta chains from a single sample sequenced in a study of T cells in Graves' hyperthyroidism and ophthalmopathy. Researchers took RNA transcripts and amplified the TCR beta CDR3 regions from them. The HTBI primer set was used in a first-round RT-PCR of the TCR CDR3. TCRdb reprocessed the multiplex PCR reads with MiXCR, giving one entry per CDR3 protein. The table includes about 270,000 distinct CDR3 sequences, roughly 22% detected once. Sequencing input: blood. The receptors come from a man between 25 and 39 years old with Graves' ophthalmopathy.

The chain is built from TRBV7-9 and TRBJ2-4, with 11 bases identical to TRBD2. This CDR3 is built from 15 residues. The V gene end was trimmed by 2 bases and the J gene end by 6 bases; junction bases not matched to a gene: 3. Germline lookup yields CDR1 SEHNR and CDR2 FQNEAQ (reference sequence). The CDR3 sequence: CASSLTSGSINIQYF. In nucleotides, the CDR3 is TGTGCCAGCAGCTTAACTAGCGGGAGCATAAACATTCAGTACTTC.

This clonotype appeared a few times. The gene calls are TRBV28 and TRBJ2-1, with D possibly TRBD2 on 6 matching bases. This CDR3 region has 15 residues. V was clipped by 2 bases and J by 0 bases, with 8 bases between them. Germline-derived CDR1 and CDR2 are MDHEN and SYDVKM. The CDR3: CASSLRAGSYNEQFF. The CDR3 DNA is TGTGCCAGCAGTTTAAGAGCGGGCTCCTACAATGAGCAGTTCTTC.

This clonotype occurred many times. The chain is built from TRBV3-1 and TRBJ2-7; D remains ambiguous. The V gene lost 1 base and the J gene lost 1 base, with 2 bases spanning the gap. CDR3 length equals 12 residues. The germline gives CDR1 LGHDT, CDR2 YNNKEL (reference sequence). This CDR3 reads CASSQGSYEQYF. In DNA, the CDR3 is TGTGCCAGCAGCCAAGGGTCCTACGAGCAGTACTTC.

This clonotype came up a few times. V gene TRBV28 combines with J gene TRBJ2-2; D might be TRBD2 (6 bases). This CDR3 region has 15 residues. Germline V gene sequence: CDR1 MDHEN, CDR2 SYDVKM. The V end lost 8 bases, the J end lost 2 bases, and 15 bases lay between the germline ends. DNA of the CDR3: TGTGCCAGCTCAAAGGCGGGGATTAACACCGGGGAGCTGTTTTTT. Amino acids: CASSKAGINTGELFF.

The chain's CDR3 is CASSYSTTNLIGEQYF. CDR3 DNA sequence: TGTGCCAGCAGTTACTCTACTACAAACCTAATCGGCGAGCAGTACTTC. V usage is TRBV6-2 or TRBV6-3 and J usage is TRBJ2-7, with D unresolved. There are 16 residues in the CDR3. Germline assignment: CDR1 MNHEY and CDR2 SVGEGT. Deletions cut 0 bases from V and 6 bases from J, with 18 bases between.

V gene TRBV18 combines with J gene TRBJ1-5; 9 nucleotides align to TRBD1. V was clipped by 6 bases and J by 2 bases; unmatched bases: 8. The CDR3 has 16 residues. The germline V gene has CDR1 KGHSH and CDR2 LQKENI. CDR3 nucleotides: TGTGCCAGCTCGGCAACAGGGGGCCGTGGCAATCAGCCCCAGCATTTT. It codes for CASSATGGRGNQPQHF.

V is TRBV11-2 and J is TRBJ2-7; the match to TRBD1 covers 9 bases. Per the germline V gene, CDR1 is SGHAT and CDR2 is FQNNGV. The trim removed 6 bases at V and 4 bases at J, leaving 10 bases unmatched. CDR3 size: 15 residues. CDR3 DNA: TGTGCCAGCAGTTTCTTACCGGACAGGGGTTACGAGCAGTACTTC. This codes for CASSFLPDRGYEQYF.

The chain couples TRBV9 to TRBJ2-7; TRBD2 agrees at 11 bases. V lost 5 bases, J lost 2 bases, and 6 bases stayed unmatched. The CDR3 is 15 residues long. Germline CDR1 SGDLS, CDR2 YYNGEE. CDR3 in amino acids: CASSSGRAAPYEQYF. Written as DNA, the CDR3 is TGTGCCAGCAGTAGCGGGAGGGCCGCTCCCTACGAGCAGTACTTC.

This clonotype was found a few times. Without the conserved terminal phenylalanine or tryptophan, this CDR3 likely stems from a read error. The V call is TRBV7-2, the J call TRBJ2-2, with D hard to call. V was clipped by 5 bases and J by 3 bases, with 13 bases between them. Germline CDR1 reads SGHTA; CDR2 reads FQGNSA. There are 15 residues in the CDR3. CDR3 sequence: CASSPQSIDTGELFS. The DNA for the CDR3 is TGTGCCAGCAGCCCGCAGTCCATCGACACCGGGGAGCTGTTTTCT.

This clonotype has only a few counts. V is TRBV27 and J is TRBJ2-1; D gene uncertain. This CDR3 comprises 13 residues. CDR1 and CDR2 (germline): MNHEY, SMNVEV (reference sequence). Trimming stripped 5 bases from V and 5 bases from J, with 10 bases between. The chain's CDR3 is CASSHYPNNEQFF. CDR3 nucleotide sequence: TGTGCCAGCAGTCATTACCCCAACAATGAGCAGTTCTTC.

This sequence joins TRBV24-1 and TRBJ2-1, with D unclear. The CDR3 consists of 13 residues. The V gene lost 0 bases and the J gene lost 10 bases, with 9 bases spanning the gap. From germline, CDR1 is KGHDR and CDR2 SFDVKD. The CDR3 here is CATSDLLQIEQFF. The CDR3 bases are TGTGCCACCAGTGATTTGCTGCAGATAGAGCAGTTCTTC.

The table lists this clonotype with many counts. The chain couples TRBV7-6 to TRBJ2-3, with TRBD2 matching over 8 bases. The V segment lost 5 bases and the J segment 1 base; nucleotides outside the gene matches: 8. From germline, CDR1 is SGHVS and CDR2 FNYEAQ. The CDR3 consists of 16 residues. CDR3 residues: CASSPASGLGTDTQYF. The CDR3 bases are TGTGCCAGCAGCCCAGCTAGCGGGTTGGGCACAGATACGCAGTATTTT.

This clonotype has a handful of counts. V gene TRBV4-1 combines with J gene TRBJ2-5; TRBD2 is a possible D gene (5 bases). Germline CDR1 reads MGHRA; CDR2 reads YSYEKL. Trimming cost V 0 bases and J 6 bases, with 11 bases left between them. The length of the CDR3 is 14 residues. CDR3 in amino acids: CASSQERAMKTQYF. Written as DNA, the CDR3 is TGCGCCAGCAGCCAAGAGAGGGCGATGAAGACCCAGTACTTC.

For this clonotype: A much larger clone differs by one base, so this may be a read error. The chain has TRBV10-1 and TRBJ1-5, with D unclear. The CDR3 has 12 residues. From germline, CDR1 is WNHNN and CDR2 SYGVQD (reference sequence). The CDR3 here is CVSNGRNQPQHF. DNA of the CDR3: TGCGTCAGCAATGGGCGGAATCAGCCCCAGCATTTT.

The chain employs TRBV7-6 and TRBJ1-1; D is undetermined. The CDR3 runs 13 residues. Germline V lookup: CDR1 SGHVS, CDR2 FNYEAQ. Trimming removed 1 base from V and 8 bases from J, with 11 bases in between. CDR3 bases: TGTGCCAGCAGCTTAGAGTCGGAGAGGGAAGCTTTCTTT. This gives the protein CASSLESEREAFF.